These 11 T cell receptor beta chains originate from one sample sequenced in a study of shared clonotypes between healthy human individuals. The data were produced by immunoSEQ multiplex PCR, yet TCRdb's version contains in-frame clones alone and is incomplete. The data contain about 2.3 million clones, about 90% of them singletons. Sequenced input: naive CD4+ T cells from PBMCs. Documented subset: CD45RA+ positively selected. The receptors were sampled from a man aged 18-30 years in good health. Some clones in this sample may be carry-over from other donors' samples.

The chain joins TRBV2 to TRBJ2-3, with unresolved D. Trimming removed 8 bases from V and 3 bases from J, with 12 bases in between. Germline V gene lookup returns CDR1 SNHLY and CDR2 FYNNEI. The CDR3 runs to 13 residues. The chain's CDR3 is CASLRTSTDTQYF. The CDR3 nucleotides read TGTGCCAGCCTGAGGACGTCAACAGATACGCAGTATTTT.

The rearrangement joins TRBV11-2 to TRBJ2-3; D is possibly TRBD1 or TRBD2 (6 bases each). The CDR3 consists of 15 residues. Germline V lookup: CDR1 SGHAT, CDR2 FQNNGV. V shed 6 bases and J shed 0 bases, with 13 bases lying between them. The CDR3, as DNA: TGTGCCAGCAGTAATACAGGGACTAGCACAGATACGCAGTATTTT. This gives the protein CASSNTGTSTDTQYF. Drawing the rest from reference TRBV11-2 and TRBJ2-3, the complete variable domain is EAGVAQSPRYKIIEKRQSVAFWCNPISGHATLYWYQQILGQGPKLLIQFQNNGVVDDSQLPKDRFSAERLKGVDSTLKIQPAKLEDSAVYLCASSNTGTSTDTQYFGPGTRLTVL.

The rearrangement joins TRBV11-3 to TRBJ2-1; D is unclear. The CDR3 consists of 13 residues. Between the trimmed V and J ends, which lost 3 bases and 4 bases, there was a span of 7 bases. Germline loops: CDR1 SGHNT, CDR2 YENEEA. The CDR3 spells CASSFKRYNEQFF. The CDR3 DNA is TGTGCCAGCAGCTTCAAACGGTACAATGAGCAGTTCTTC.

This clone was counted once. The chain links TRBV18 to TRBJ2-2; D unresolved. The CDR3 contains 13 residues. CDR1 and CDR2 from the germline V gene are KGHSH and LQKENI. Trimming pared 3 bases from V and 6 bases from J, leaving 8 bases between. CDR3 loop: CASSPGIAGELFF. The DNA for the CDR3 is TGTGCCAGCTCACCGGGCATCGCCGGGGAGCTGTTTTTT.

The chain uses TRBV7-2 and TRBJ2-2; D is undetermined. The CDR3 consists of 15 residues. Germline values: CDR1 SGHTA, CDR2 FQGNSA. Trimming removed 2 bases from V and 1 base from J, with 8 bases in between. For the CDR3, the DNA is TGTGCCAGCAGCTTATGGCAGGAGAACACCGGGGAGCTGTTTTTT. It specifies CASSLWQENTGELFF.

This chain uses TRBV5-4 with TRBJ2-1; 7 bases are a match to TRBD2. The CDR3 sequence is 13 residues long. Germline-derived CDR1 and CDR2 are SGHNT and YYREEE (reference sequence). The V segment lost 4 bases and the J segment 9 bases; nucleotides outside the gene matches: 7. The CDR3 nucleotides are TGTGCCAGCAGCCCGGGACTAAAAATTGAGCAGTTCTTC. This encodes CASSPGLKIEQFF.

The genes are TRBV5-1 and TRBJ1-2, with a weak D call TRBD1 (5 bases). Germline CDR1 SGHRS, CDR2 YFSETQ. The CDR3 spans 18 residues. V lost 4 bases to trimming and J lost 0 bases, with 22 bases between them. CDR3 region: CASSQTVPAGAANYGYTF. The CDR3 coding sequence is TGCGCCAGCAGCCAGACGGTTCCAGCTGGGGCAGCTAACTATGGCTACACCTTC.

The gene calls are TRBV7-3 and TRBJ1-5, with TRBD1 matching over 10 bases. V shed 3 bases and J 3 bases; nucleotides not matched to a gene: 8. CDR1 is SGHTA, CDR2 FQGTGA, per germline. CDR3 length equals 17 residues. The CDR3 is CASSLNRTGGSNQPQHF. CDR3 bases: TGTGCCAGCAGCTTGAATCGGACAGGGGGTTCCAATCAGCCCCAGCATTTT.

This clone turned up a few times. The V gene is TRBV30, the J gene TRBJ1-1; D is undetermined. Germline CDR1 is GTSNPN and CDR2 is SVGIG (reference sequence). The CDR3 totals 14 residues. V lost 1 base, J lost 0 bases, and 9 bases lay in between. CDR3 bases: TGTGCCTGGAGTGAGACGGGGATGAACACTGAAGCTTTCTTT. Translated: CAWSETGMNTEAFF.

The CDR3 region is CASSVTGGLENTEAFF. CDR3 nucleotides: TGCGCCAGCAGCGTAACAGGGGGCTTGGAGAACACTGAAGCTTTCTTT. The chain recombines TRBV5-1 with TRBJ1-1; 9 nucleotides agree with TRBD1. Germline CDR1 SGHRS, CDR2 YFSETQ. J was trimmed by 1 base and V by 4 bases; bases with no gene match: 8. The CDR3 has 16 amino acids.

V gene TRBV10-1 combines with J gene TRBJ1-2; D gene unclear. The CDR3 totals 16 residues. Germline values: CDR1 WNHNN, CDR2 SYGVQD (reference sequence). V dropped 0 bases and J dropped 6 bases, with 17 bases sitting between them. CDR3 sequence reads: CASSESGFPEGHGYTF. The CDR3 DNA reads TGCGCCAGCAGTGAGTCAGGGTTCCCGGAGGGCCATGGCTACACCTTC.